This T cell receptor (beta chain) was recovered during a study of cytomegalovirus exposure and HLA in healthy donors. About the study: Early released data comprised about 84 million unique TCRs from HLA-typed donors. Overall study findings and caveats: DRB1 had the most TCR associations and HLA-C the fewest, a later analysis found, with rates varying by HLA locus. Certain sequence variants were highly shared and formed a cluster, and this cluster was likely a sequencing artifact. The majority of CMV-associated TCR beta chains were reported as apparently HLA-restricted in a later analysis.

V was pared by 0 bases and J by 5 bases, with 4 bases of the junction left unmatched. Germline V gives CDR1 SGHDT, CDR2 YYEEEE. The length of the CDR3 is 15 residues. The PCR employed 60 Vbeta primers together with 13 Jbeta primers. Clones were read by immunoSEQ multiplex PCR, and TCRdb kept only the in-frame ones, dropping some. This sample has some 180,000 clones, with around 84% found just once. With regard to this clone: Its target is unknown.

The gene calls are TRBV5-6 and TRBJ2-1; 8 bases line up with TRBD1. Sample: PBMCs. This TCR came from a woman under 30 in good health and CMV-seronegative. CDR3 loop: CASSLAQGGNNEQFF. Written as DNA, the CDR3 is TGTGCCAGCAGCTTGGCACAGGGGGGAAACAATGAGCAGTTCTTC.